This TCR beta chain was obtained from a study of T cell responses to AZD1222 COVID-19 vaccine. TCRdb's table, derived via immunoSEQ multiplex PCR, lists solely in-frame clones and lacks some. The sample contains some 150,000 clones, approximately 89% of which appear only once. Per the germline V gene, CDR1 is KGHDR and CDR2 is SFDVKD. V lost 4 bases to trimming and J lost 4 bases, with 8 bases between them. The CDR3 is made up of 13 amino acids. This specimen consisted of peripheral blood, obtained on day 0 of AZD1222 vaccination. This TCR was recovered from an adult in good health. The J gene is TRBJ2-3, the V gene TRBV24-1, with D perhaps assigned TRBD1 or TRBD2 (5 bases each). The CDR3 sequence: CATSDGTADTQYF. CDR3 DNA sequence: TGTGCCACCAGTGACGGGACCGCAGATACGCAGTATTTT.